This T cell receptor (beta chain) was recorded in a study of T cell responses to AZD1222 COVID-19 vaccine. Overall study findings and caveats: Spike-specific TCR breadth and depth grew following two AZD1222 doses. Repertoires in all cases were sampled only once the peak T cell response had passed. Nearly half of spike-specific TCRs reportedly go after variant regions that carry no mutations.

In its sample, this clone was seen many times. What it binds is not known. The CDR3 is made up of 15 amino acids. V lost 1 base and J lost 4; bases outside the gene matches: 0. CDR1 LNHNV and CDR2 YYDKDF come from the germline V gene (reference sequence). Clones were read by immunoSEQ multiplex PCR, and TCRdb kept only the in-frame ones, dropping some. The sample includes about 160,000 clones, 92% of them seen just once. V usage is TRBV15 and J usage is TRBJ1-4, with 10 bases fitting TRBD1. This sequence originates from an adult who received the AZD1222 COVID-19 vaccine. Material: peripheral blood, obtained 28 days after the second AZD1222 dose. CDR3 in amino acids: CATSRGTGGNEKLFF. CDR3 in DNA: TGTGCCACCAGCAGAGGGACAGGGGGTAATGAAAAACTGTTTTTT.